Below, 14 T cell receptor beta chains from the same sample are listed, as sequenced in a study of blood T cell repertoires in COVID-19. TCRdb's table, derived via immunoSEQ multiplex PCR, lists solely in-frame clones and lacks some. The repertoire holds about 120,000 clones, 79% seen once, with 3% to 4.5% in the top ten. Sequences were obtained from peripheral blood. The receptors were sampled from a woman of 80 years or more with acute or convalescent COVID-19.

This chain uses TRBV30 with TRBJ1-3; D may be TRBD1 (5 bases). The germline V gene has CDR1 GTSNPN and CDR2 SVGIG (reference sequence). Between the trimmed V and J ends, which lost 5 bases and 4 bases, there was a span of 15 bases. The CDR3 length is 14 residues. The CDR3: CAWRTARQGNTIYF. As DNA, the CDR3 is TGTGCCTGGCGTACGGCACGACAGGGAAACACCATATATTTT.

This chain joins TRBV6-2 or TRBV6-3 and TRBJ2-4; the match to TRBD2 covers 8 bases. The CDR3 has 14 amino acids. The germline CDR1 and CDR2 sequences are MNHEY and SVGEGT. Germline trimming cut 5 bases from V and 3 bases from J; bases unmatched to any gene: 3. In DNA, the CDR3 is TGTGCCAGCAGTGAGGGGACTAGCAAAAACATTCAGTACTTC. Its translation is CASSEGTSKNIQYF.

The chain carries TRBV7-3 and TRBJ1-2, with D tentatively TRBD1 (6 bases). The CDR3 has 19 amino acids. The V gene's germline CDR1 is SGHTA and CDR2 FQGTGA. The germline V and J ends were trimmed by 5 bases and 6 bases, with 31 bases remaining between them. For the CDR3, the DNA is TGTGCCAGCAGCCTCATGCAATTGGGGGGGCGGATACCGGAGGATGGCTACACCTTC. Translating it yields CASSLMQLGGRIPEDGYTF.

CDR3 DNA: TGTGCCAGCTCACCGAGGGGGAGCGCCTACGAGCAGTACTTC. Residues: CASSPRGSAYEQYF. The chain carries TRBV18 and TRBJ2-7; a possible D gene is TRBD1 (6 bases). Germline lookup yields CDR1 KGHSH and CDR2 LQKENI. The CDR3 loop spans 14 amino acids. V gave up 3 bases and J gave up 2 bases, with 11 bases separating them.

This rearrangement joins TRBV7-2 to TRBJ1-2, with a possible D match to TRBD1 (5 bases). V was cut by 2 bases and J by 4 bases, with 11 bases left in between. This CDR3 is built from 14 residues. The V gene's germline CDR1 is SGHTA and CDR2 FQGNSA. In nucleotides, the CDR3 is TGTGCCAGCAGCTTATCGGGCGACAGCTATGGCTACACCTTC. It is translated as CASSLSGDSYGYTF.

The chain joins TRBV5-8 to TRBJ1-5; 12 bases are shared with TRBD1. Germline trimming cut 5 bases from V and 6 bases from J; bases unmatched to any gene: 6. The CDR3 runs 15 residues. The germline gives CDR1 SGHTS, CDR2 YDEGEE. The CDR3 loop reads CASRPGQGASQPQHF. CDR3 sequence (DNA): TGTGCCAGCAGGCCGGGACAGGGGGCGAGTCAGCCCCAGCATTTT.

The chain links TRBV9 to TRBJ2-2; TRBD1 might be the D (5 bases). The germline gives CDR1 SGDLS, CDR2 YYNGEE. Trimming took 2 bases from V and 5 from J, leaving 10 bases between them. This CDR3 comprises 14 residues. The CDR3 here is CASSVIQGTGELFF. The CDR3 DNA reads TGTGCCAGCAGCGTCATCCAGGGTACCGGGGAGCTGTTTTTT.

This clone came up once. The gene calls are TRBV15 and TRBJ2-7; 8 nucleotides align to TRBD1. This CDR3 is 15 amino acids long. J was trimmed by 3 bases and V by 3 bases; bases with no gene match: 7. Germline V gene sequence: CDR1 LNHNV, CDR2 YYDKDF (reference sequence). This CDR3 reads CATSSPGGEFYEQYF. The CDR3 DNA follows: TGTGCCACCAGCAGCCCAGGGGGCGAGTTCTACGAGCAGTACTTC.

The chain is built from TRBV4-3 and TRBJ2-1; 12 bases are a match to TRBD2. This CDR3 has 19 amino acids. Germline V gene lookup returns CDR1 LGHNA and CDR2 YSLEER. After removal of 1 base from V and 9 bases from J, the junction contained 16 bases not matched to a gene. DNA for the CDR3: TGCGCCAGCAGCCAAGGGGGGCTAGCGGGAGGGGTATTAGGCAGTGAGCAGTTCTTC. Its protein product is CASSQGGLAGGVLGSEQFF.

Written as DNA, the CDR3 is TGTGCCAGCAGTTACTCTTGGACTAGCGGGAGTTTAAGTGCCAAAAACATTCAGTACTTC. Translation: CASSYSWTSGSLSAKNIQYF. V usage is TRBV6-2 or TRBV6-3 and J usage is TRBJ2-4; 13 bases fit TRBD2. CDR1 and CDR2 (germline): MNHEY, SVGEGT. This CDR3 comprises 20 residues. With V trimmed by 0 bases and J by 1 base, 9 bases remained unmatched.

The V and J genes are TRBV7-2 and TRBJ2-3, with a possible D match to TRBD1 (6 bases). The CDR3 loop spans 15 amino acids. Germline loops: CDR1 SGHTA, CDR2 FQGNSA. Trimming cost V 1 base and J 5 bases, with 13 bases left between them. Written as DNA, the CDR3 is TGTGCCAGCAGCTTAGAACAGGGATTCGGAGATACGCAGTATTTT. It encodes CASSLEQGFGDTQYF.

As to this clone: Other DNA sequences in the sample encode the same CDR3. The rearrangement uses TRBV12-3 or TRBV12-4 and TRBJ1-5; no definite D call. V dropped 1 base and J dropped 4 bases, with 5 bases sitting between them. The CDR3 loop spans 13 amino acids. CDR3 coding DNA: TGTGCCAGCAGTTTAGGACAAAATCAGCCCCAGCATTTT. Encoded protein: CASSLGQNQPQHF.

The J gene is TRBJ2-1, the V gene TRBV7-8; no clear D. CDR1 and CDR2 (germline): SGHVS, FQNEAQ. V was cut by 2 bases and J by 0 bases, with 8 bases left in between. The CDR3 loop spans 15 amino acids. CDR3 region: CASSLTVSSYNEQFF. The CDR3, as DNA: TGTGCCAGCAGCTTAACAGTAAGCTCCTACAATGAGCAGTTCTTC. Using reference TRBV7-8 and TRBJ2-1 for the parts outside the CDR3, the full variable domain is GAGVSQSPRYKVAKRGQDVALRCDPISGHVSLFWYQQALGQGPEFLTYFQNEAQLDKSGLPSDRFFAERPEGSVSTLKIQRTQQEDSAVYLCASSLTVSSYNEQFFGPGTRLTVL.

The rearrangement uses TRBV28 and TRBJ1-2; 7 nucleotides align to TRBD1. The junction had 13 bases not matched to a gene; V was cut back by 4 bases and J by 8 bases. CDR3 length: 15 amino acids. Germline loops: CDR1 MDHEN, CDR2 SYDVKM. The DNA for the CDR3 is TGTGCCAGCAGTTCAGGAGGGGGCTTGAGTAAGGGCTACACCTTC. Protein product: CASSSGGGLSKGYTF.